This T cell receptor beta chain stems from a study of T cell responses to AZD1222 COVID-19 vaccine. Libraries were prepared by immunoSEQ multiplex PCR; TCRdb keeps only in-frame clonotypes and omits some of them. The profile covers roughly 130,000 clones, with around 83% appearing a single time and roughly an eighth taken by the ten largest. The CDR3 has 14 amino acids. Trimming removed 9 bases from V and 1 base from J, with 14 bases in between. Per the germline V gene, CDR1 is LNHDA and CDR2 is SQIVND (reference sequence). A note on this clone: Its target is not known.

Study-level findings and limits: Repertoire collection took place solely once the T cell response had peaked. The number of AZD1222 recipients seropositive at baseline was only six. Vaccine-associated CD4 TCRs spanned spike, dominant at 160-218 and 743-854. The donors showed a predominance of white British ancestry and of females, with possible underestimation of clonal diversity.

This TCR was sampled from an adult in good health. The chain carries TRBV19 and TRBJ2-3; D may be TRBD1 or TRBD2 (5 bases each). Sequences were derived from peripheral blood, sampled on day 0 of AZD1222 vaccination. The CDR3 region is CASSRDGGTDTQYF. CDR3 DNA sequence: TGTGCCAGCTCCCGGGACGGAGGCACAGATACGCAGTATTTT.